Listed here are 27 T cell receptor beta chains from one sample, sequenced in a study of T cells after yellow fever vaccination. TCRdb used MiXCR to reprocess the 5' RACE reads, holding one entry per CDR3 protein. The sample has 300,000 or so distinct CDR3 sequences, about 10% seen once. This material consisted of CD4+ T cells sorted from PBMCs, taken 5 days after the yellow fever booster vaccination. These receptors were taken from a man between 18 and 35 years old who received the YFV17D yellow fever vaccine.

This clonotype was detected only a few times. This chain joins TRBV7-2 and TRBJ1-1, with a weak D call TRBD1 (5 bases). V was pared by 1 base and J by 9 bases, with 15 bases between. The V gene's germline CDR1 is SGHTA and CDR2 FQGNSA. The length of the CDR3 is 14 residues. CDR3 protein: CASSLGTRDWKAFF. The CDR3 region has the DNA TGTGCCAGCAGCTTAGGGACACGGGACTGGAAAGCTTTCTTT. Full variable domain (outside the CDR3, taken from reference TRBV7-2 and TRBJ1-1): GAGVSQSPSNKVTEKGKDVELRCDPISGHTALYWYRQSLGQGLEFLIYFQGNSAPDKSGLPSDRFSAERTGGSVSTLTIQRTQQEDSAVYLCASSLGTRDWKAFFGQGTRLTVV.

CDR3 nucleotides: TGTGCCAGCAGCTTAGCGCACACCGCACGGGAAAAACTGTTTTTT. It codes for CASSLAHTAREKLFF. This rearrangement joins TRBV7-2 to TRBJ1-4; D is uncertain. This CDR3 has 15 residues. V lost 0 bases and J 8 bases, leaving 13 bases between the germline ends. Germline assignment: CDR1 SGHTA and CDR2 FQGNSA.

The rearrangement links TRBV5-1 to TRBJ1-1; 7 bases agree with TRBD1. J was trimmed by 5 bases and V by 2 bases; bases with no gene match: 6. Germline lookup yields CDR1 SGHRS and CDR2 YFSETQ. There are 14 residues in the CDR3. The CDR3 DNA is TGCGCCAGCAGCTTAGGGGGCTTGGAGACTGAAGCTTTCTTT. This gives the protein CASSLGGLETEAFF.

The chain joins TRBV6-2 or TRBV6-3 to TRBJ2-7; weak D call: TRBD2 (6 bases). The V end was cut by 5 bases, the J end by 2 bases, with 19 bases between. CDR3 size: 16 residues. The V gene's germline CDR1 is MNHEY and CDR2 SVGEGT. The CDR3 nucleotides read TGTGCCAGCAGTGGAGCGACGCGACCGGGGGCCTACGAGCAGTACTTC. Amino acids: CASSGATRPGAYEQYF.

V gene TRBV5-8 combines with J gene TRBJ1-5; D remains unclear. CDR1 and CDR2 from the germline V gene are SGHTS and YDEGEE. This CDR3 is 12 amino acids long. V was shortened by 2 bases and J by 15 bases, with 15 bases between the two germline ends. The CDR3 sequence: CASSFFPSGSHF. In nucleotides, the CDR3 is TGTGCCAGCAGCTTTTTCCCCTCAGGATCGCATTTT.

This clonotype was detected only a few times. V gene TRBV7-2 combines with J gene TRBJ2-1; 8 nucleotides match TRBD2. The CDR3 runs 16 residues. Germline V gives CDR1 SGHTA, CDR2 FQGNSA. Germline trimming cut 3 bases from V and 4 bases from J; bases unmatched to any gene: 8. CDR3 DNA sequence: TGTGCCAGCAGCTTGTATACTAGCGGATCTTACAATGAGCAGTTCTTC. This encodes CASSLYTSGSYNEQFF.

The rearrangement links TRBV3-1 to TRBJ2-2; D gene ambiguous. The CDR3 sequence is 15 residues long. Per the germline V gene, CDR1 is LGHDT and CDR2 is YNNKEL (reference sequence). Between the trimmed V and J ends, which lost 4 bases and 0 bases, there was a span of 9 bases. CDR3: CASSLVGTNTGELFF. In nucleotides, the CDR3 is TGTGCCAGCAGCCTCGTAGGGACGAACACCGGGGAGCTGTTTTTT.

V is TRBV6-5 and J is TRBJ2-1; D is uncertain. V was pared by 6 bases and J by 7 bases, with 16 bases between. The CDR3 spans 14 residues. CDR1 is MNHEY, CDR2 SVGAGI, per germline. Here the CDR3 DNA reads TGTGCCAGCAGCCCCCGATACGGCTGGAATGAGCAGTTCTTC. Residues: CASSPRYGWNEQFF.

CDR3: CASSSTPGLASTDTQYF. As DNA, the CDR3 is TGTGCCAGCAGCTCGACGCCGGGACTAGCGAGCACAGATACGCAGTATTTT. The chain uses TRBV11-3 and TRBJ2-3; 10 nucleotides match TRBD2. The CDR3 length is 17 residues. V gave up 4 bases and J gave up 0 bases; unmatched junction bases: 7. Germline V gene sequence: CDR1 SGHNT, CDR2 YENEEA.

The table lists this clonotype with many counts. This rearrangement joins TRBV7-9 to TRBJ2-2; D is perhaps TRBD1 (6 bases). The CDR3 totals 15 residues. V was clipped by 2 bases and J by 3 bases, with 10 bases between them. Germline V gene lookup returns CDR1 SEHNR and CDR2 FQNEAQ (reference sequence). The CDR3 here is CASSLSGQYTGELFF. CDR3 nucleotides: TGTGCCAGCAGCTTATCCGGACAGTACACCGGGGAGCTGTTTTTT.

CDR3 DNA: TGTGCCAGCTCACCGGGACAGGGGGCATTGAATTCACCCCTCCACTTT. It yields the protein CASSPGQGALNSPLHF. The chain couples TRBV18 to TRBJ1-6; 12 nucleotides align to TRBD1. Germline assignment: CDR1 KGHSH and CDR2 LQKENI. The V gene end was trimmed by 3 bases and the J gene end by 7 bases; junction bases not matched to a gene: 4. This CDR3 is built from 16 residues.

CDR3 sequence (DNA): TGTGCCAGTAGGACAGGTCCGGGTAATTCACCCCTCCACTTT. As protein: CASRTGPGNSPLHF. This chain connects TRBV19 to TRBJ1-6; a weak D match, TRBD1 (6 bases). Germline V gene data show CDR1 as LNHDA and CDR2 as SQIVND (reference sequence). The CDR3 contains 14 residues. The V end was cut by 6 bases, the J end by 6 bases, with 12 bases between.

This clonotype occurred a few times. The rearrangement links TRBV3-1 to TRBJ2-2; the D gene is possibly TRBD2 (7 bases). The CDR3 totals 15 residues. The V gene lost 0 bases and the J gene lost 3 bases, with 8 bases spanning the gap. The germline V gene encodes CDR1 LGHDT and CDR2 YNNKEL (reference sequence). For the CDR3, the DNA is TGTGCCAGCAGCCAAGAAGGGGGGGACACCGGGGAGCTGTTTTTT. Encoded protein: CASSQEGGDTGELFF.

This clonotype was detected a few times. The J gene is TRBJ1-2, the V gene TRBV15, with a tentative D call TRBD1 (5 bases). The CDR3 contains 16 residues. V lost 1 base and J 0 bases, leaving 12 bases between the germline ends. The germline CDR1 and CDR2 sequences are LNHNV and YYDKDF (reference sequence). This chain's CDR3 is CATSRGGTATNYGYTF. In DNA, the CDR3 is TGTGCCACCAGCAGAGGAGGGACTGCGACTAACTATGGCTACACCTTC.

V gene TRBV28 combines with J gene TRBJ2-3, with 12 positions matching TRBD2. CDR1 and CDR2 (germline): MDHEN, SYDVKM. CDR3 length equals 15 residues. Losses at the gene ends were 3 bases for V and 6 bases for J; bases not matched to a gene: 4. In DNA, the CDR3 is TGTGCCAGCAGTTTCACCGGGACTAGCGGGGATACGCAGTATTTT. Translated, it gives CASSFTGTSGDTQYF.

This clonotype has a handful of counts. The CDR3, as DNA: TGTGCCAGCAGCCAAGGGACAGGGGGCAGGGTCTCCTACGAGCAGTACTTC. The encoded protein is CASSQGTGGRVSYEQYF. This chain links TRBV4-2 with TRBJ2-7, with 11 positions matching TRBD1. This CDR3 has 17 amino acids. The J segment lost 0 bases and the V segment lost 1 base, leaving 5 bases of the junction unmatched. The germline V gene encodes CDR1 LGHNA and CDR2 YNFKEQ.

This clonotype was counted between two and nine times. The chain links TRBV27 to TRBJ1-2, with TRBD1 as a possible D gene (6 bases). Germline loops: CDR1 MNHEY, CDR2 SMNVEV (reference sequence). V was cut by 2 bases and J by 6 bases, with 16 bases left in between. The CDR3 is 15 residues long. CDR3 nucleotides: TGTGCCAGCAGTTTAACCCCTCAGGGGTTCCATGGCTACACCTTC. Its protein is CASSLTPQGFHGYTF.

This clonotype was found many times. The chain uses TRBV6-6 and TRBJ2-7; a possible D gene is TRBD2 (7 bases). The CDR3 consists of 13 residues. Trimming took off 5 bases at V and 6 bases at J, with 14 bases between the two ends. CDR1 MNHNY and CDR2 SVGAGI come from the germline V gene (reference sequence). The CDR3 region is CASSSRGGGEQYF. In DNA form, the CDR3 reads TGTGCCAGCAGTAGCCGAGGGGGGGGCGAGCAGTACTTC.

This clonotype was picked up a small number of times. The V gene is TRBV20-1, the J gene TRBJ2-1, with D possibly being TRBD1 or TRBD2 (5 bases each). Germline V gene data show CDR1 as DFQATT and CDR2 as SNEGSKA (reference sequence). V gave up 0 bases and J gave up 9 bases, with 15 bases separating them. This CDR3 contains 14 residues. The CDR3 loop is CSARDGTGPIEQFF. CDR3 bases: TGCAGTGCTAGAGATGGAACGGGGCCTATTGAGCAGTTCTTC.

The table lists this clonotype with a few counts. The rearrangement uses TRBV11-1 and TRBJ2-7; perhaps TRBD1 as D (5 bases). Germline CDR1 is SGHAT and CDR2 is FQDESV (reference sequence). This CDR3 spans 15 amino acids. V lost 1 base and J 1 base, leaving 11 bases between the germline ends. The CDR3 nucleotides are TGTGCCAGCAGCTTAGTCCAGGGAAAGTCCTACGAGCAGTACTTC. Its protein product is CASSLVQGKSYEQYF.

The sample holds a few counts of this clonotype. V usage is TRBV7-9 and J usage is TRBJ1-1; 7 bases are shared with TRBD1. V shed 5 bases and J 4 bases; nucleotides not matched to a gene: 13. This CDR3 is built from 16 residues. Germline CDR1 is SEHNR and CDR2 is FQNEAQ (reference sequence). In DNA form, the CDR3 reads TGTGCCAGCAGCCCGCCAGGGGGGGCTTGGGGCACTGAAGCTTTCTTT. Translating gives CASSPPGGAWGTEAFF.

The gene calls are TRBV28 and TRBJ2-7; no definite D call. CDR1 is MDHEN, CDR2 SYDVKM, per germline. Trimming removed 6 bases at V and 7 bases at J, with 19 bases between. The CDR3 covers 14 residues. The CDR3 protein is CASSVAHTGYEQYV. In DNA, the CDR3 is TGTGCCAGCAGCGTTGCACACACCGGGTATGAGCAGTACGTC.

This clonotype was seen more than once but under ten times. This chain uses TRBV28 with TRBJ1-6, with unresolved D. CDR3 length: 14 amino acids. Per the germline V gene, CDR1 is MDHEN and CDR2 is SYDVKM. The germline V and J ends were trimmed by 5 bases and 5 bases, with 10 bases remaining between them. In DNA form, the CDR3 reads TGTGCCAGCAGTAACCCGCCTAATAATTCACCCCTCCACTTT. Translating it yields CASSNPPNNSPLHF.

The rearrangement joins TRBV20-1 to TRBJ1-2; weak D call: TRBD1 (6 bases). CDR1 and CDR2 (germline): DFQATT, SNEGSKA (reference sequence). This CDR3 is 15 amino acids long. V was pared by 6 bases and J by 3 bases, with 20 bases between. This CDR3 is CSAPPGGAAYYGYTF. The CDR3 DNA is TGCAGTGCGCCCCCGGGGGGGGCAGCCTACTATGGCTACACCTTC.

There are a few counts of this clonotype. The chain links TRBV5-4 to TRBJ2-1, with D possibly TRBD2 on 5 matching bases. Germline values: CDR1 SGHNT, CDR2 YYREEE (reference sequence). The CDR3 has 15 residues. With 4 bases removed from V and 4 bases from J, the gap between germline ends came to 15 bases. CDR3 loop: CASSADLGDYNEQFF. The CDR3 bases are TGTGCCAGCAGCGCCGACTTGGGAGATTACAATGAGCAGTTCTTC.

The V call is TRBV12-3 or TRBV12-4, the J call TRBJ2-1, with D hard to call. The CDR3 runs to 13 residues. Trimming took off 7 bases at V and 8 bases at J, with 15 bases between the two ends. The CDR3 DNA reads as TGTGCCAGCATACGGGCCCTAAGGGATGAGCAGTTCTTC. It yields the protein CASIRALRDEQFF.

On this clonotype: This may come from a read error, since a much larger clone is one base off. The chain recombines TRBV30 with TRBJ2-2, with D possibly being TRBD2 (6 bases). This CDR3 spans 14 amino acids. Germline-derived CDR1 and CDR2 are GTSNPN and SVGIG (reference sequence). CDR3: CAWSPSNLGGELYF. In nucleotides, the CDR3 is TGTGCCTGGAGTCCCTCGAATTTAGGCGGGGAGCTGTATTTT.